Shown below are 2 T cell receptor beta chains from a single sample sequenced in a study of monozygotic twins with inflammatory bowel disease. TCRdb reanalyzed the 5' RACE reads, giving one entry per CDR3 protein sequence and no DNA. Its clone listing holds a few hundred thousand distinct CDR3 sequences. Sequencing was performed on blood. The receptor set was obtained from a human donor with ulcerative colitis or Crohn's disease, or a healthy co-twin of an affected twin (not recorded which).

The V gene is TRBV7-9, the J gene TRBJ2-6; TCRdb calls TRBD1, which cannot be checked without DNA. The CDR3 loop spans 17 amino acids. Germline values: CDR1 SEHNR, CDR2 FQNEAQ (reference sequence). CDR3 in amino acids: CASYLGDRGSGANVLTF.

This chain joins TRBV7-9 and TRBJ2-7. From germline, CDR1 is SEHNR and CDR2 FQNEAQ (reference sequence). The CDR3 sequence is 11 residues long. CDR3 amino acids: CASTSGYEQYF.